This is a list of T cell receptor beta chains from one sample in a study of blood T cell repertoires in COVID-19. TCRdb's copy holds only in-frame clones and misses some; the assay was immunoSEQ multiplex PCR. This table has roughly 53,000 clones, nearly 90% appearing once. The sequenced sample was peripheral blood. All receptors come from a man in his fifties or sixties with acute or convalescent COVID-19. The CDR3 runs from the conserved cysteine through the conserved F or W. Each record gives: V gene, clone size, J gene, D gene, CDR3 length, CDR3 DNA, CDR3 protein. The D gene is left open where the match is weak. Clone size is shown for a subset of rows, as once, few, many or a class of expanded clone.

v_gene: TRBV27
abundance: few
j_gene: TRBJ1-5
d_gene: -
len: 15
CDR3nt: TGTGCCAGCAGAGTGGGCAGGGCTAGCAATCAGCCCCAGCATTTT
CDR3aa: CASRVGRASNQPQHF

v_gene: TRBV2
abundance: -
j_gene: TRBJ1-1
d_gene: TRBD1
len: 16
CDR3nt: TGTGCCAGCACCCTAGACAGGGCCTCGGTGGACACTGAAGCTTTCTTT
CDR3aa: CASTLDRASVDTEAFF

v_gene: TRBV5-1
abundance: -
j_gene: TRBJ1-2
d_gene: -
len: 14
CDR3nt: TGCGCCAGCAGCTTGGAAGGGGGTGAAGGAGGCTACACCTTC
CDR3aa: CASSLEGGEGGYTF

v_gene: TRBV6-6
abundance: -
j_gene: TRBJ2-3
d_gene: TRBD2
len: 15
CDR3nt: TGTGCCAGCAGACAAGCGGAGGGGAGGGCAGATACGCAGTATTTT
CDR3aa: CASRQAEGRADTQYF

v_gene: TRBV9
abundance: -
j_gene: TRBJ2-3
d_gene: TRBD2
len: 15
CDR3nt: TGTGCCAGCAGCGTAGGCCTAGCGGGGGAAGATACGCAGTATTTT
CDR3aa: CASSVGLAGEDTQYF

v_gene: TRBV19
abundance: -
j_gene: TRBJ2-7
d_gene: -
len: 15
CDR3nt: TGTGCCAGTGGTCCCACGGACATGGCCTCCTACGAGCAGTACTTC
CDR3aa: CASGPTDMASYEQYF

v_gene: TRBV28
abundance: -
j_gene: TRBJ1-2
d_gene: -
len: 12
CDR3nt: TGTGCCAGCAGTTCCGGTTCTCATGGCTACACCTTC
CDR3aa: CASSSGSHGYTF

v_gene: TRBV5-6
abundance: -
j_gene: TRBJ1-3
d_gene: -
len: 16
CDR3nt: TGTGCCAGCAGCGGCGGACAGCCTTACTCTGGAAACACCATATATTTT
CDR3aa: CASSGGQPYSGNTIYF

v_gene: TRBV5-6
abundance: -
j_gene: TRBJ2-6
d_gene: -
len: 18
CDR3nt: TGTGCCAGCAGCTTGGAGGCAGGGCGGGACGCCGGGGCCAACGTCCTGACTTTC
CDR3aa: CASSLEAGRDAGANVLTF

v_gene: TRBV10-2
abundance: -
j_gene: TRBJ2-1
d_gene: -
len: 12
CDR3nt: TGCGCCAGCAGTGTAGGGGATGATGAGCAGTTCTTC
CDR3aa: CASSVGDDEQFF

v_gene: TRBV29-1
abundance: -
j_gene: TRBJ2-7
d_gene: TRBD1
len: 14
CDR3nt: TGCAGCGTTGTAGGTGAGACAGGGGTTTACGAGCAGTACTTC
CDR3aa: CSVVGETGVYEQYF

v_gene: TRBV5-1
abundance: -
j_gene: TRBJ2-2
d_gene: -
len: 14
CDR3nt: TGCGCCAGCAGCCCGGCAGGCGACACCGGGGAGCTGTTTTTT
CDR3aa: CASSPAGDTGELFF

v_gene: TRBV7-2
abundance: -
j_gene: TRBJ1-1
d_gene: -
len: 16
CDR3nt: TGTGCCAGCAGCTCTCCACCACAGGGTATGAACACTGAAGCTTTCTTT
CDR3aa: CASSSPPQGMNTEAFF

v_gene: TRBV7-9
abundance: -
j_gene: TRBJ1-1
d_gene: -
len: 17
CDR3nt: TGTGCCAGCAGCCCCTCTTTGAGAGGCGTGGGGAACACTGAAGCTTTCTTT
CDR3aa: CASSPSLRGVGNTEAFF

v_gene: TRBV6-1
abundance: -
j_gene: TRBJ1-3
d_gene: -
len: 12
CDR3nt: TGTGCCAGCAGTGAAATCAGAAACACCATATATTTT
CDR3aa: CASSEIRNTIYF

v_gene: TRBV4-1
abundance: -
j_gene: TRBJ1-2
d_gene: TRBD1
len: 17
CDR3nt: TGCGCCAGCAGCCAAGACAACGGACAGGGGATCAGCTATGGCTACACCTTC
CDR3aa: CASSQDNGQGISYGYTF

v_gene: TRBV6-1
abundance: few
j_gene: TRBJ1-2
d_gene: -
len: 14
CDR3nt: TGTGCCAGCAGTGAGGCTGCGGCGGGCTATGGCTACACCTTC
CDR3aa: CASSEAAAGYGYTF

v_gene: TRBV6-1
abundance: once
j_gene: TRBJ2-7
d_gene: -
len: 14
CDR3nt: TGTGCCAGCAGTGGAGCCGGAGGTTCCTACGAGCAGTACTTC
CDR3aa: CASSGAGGSYEQYF

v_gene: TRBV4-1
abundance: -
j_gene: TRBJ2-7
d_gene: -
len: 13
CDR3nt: TGCGCCAGCAGCCAAGGGCCAGGCTACGAGCAGTACTTC
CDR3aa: CASSQGPGYEQYF

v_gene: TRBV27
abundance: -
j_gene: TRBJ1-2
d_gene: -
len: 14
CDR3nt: TGTGCCAGCAGTTTTCTGAGGGGGGGCGCTGGCTACACCTTC
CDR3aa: CASSFLRGGAGYTF

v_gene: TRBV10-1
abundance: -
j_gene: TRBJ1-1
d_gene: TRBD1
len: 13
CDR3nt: TGCGCCACCCTTGACAGGGGGCACACTGAAGCTTTCTTT
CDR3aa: CATLDRGHTEAFF

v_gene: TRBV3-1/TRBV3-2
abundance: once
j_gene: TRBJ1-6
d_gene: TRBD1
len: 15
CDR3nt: TGTGCCAGCAGTCCGGACAGGGCTTATAATTCACCCCTCCACTTT
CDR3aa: CASSPDRAYNSPLHF

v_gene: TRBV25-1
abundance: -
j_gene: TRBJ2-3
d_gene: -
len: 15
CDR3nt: TGTGCCAGCAGTCGGTGGAGGGGAAACACAGATACGCAGTATTTT
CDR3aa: CASSRWRGNTDTQYF

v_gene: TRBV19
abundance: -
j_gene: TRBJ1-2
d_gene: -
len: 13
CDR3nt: TGTGCCAGTAGTATTGGCGAGGGTGGCGGCTACACCTTC
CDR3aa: CASSIGEGGGYTF

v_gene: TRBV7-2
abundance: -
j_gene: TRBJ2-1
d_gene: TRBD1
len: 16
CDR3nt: TGTGCCAGCAGCTTAGGGACAGGGGGTTCCTACAATGAGCAGTTCTTC
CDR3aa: CASSLGTGGSYNEQFF

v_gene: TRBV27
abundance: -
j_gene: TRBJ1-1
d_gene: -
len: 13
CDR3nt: TGTGCCAGCAGTTTAGAGCCGAACACTGAAGCTTTCTTT
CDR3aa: CASSLEPNTEAFF

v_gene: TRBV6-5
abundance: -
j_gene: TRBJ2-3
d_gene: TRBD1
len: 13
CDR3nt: TGTGCCAGCGGCCGGGACAGTACAGATACGCAGTATTTT
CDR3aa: CASGRDSTDTQYF

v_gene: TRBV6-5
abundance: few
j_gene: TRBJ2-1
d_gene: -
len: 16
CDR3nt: TGTGCCAGCAGTTACTCGGGCGAAGTGTGGGACAATGAGCAGTTCTTC
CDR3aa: CASSYSGEVWDNEQFF

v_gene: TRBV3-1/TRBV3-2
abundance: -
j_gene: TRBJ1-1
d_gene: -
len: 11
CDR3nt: TGTGCCAGCAGCCAGTTCACGGAGGCTTTCTTT
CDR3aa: CASSQFTEAFF

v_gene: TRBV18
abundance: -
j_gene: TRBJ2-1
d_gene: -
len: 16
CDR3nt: TGTGCCAGCTCACCACCCTGGACACCGGGGGTAAATGAGCAGTTCTTC
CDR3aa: CASSPPWTPGVNEQFF

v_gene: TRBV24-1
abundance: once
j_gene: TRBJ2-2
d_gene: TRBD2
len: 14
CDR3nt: TGTGCCACCCGGGGGGAGTCGAACACCGGGGAGCTGTTTTTT
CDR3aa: CATRGESNTGELFF

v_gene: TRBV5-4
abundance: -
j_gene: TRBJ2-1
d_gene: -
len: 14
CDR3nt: TGTGCCACCGAGAGGCGGTCCGACGGTAATGAGCAGTTCTTC
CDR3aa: CATERRSDGNEQFF

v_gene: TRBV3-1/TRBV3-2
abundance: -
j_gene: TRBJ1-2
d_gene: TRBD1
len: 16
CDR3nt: TGTGCCAGCAGCCAAGAAACCGGGACAGGGGGCTATGGCTACACCTTC
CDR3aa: CASSQETGTGGYGYTF

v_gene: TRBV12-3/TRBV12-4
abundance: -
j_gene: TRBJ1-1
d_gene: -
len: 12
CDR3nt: TGTGCCAGCAGTTTAATCGGGACTGAAGCTTTCTTT
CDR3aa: CASSLIGTEAFF

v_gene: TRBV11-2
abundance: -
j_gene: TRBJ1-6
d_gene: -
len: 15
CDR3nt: TGTGCCAGCAGCTTAGGATTCAGGTCTAATTCACCCCTCCACTTT
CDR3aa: CASSLGFRSNSPLHF

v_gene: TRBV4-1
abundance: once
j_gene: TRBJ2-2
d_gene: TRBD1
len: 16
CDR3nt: TGCGCCAGCAGCCAAGAAGGACAGGTGAACACCGGGGAGCTGTTTTTT
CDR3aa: CASSQEGQVNTGELFF

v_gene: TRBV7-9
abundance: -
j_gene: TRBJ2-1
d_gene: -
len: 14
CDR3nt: TGTGCCGGACATACGGGGACTGGTCCCAGTGAGCAGTTCTTC
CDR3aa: CAGHTGTGPSEQFF

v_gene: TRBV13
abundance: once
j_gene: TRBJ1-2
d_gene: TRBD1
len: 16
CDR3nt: TGTGCCAGCAGCTCATGGGGGACAGGGGTTCTATATGGCTACACCTTC
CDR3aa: CASSSWGTGVLYGYTF

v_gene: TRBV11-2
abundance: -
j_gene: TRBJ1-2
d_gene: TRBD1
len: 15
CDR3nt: TGTGCCAGCAGCTTAGGACAGGGGGGCAACTATGGCTACACCTTC
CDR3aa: CASSLGQGGNYGYTF

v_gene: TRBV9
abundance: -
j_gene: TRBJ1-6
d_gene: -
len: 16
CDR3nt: TGTGCCAGCAGCACCCGGTGGGGGACTAATAATTCACCCCTCCACTTT
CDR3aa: CASSTRWGTNNSPLHF

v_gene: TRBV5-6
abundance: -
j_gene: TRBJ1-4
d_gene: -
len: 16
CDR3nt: TGTGCCAGCAGCTTCCGCGGCCAGGGAAACTCTCGCGGACTGTTTTTT
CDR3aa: CASSFRGQGNSRGLFF

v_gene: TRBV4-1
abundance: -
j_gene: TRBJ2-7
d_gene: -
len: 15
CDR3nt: TGCGCCAGCAGCCAAGATGTGACAGTTGCCTACGAGCAGTACTTC
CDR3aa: CASSQDVTVAYEQYF

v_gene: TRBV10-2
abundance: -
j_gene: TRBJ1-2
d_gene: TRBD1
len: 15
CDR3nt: TGCGCCAGCAGTGAGTGGGACAGGGTTGAGGATGGCTACACCTTC
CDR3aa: CASSEWDRVEDGYTF

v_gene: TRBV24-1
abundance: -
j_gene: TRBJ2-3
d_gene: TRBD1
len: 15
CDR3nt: TGTGCCACCAGTGATGTGGGGACAGGGAGTGATACGCAGTATTTT
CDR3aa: CATSDVGTGSDTQYF

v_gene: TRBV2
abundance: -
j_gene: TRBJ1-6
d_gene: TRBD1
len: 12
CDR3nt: TGTGCCAGCGCGACAGGGTACTCACCCCTCCACTTT
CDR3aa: CASATGYSPLHF

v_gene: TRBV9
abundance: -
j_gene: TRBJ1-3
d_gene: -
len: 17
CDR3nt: TGTGCCAGCAGCGTACAACCCCAGGGCCCCTCTGGAAACACCATATATTTT
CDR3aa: CASSVQPQGPSGNTIYF

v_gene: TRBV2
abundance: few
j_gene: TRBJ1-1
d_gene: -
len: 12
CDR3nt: TGTGCCAGCAGCCGGTCGAACACTGAAGCTTTCTTT
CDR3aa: CASSRSNTEAFF

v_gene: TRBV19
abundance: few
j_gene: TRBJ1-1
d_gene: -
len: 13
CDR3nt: TGTGCCAGTAGGCAGGGGTGGAACACTGAAGCTTTCTTT
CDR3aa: CASRQGWNTEAFF

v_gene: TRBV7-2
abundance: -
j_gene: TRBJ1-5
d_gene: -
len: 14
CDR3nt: TGTGCCAGCAGCGGCAGGACAGCAAATCAGCCCCAGCATTTT
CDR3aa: CASSGRTANQPQHF

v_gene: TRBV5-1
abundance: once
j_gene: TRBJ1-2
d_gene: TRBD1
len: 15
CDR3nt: TGCGCCAGCAGCTCTGGGACAGGCGGGGACTATGGCTACACCTTC
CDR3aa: CASSSGTGGDYGYTF

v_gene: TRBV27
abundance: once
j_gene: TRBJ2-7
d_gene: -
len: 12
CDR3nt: TGTGCCAGCAGTCCCAGTCAGGGTTCCCAGTACTTC
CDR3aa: CASSPSQGSQYF

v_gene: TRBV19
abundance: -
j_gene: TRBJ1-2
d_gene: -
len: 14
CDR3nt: TGTGCCAGCCACCCTCGCAGGGCAGGGTATGGCTACACCTTC
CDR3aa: CASHPRRAGYGYTF